These 20 T cell receptor beta chains were sequenced from one sample in a study of blood T cell repertoires in COVID-19. Some clones are missing from TCRdb's copy, which holds only in-frame ones; the method was immunoSEQ multiplex PCR. The sample carries under 35,000 clones, 90% to 95% recorded once. The specimen was peripheral blood. The receptors here all came from a human donor in a cohort sampled during active COVID-19.

This clone was recorded only once. V usage is TRBV19 and J usage is TRBJ2-1; possible D gene TRBD1, 5 bases. Trimming cost V 8 bases and J 0 bases, with 11 bases left between them. The CDR3 sequence is 14 residues long. Germline assignment: CDR1 LNHDA and CDR2 SQIVND (reference sequence). CDR3 in DNA: TGTGCCAGTTGCGACAGAAGCTCCTACAATGAGCAGTTCTTC. It encodes CASCDRSSYNEQFF.

This clone appeared once. The chain joins TRBV7-8 to TRBJ1-2, with TRBD1 matching 7 bases. The length of the CDR3 is 14 residues. Germline V gene sequence: CDR1 SGHVS, CDR2 FQNEAQ. The trim removed 7 bases at V and 7 bases at J, leaving 12 bases unmatched. The CDR3 loop is CASTHPDREVGYTF. The CDR3 DNA sequence: TGTGCCAGCACCCACCCAGACAGGGAAGTTGGCTACACCTTC.

The V call is TRBV6-2 or TRBV6-3, the J call TRBJ1-5; possible D gene TRBD1, 6 bases. The germline gives CDR1 MNHEY, CDR2 SVGEGT. V was cut by 0 bases and J by 0 bases, with 12 bases left in between. The CDR3 sequence is 17 residues long. CDR3 nucleotide sequence: TGTGCCAGCAGTTACTCGTCGACAGGCTATAGCAATCAGCCCCAGCATTTT. Its protein product is CASSYSSTGYSNQPQHF.

This clone was seen a single time. This chain links TRBV18 with TRBJ2-7, with 8 bases fitting TRBD1. V lost 6 bases to trimming and J lost 0 bases; unmatched junction nucleotides: 4. From germline, CDR1 is KGHSH and CDR2 LQKENI. The CDR3 is 14 residues long. The CDR3 sequence is CASSRTGSSYEQYV. The DNA for the CDR3 is TGTGCCAGCTCCCGGACAGGGAGCTCCTACGAGCAGTACGTC.

The chain couples TRBV5-4 to TRBJ2-1, with D maybe TRBD1 (5 bases). V gave up 4 bases and J gave up 0 bases, with 11 bases separating them. This CDR3 has 15 residues. Germline values: CDR1 SGHNT, CDR2 YYREEE (reference sequence). CDR3 nucleotide sequence: TGTGCCAGCAGCAGGACACTGGTCTCCTACAATGAGCAGTTCTTC. Its translation is CASSRTLVSYNEQFF.

The chain links TRBV19 to TRBJ1-5; D unclear. The CDR3 covers 15 residues. Germline lookup yields CDR1 LNHDA and CDR2 SQIVND (reference sequence). The V gene lost 8 bases and the J gene lost 1 base, with 15 bases spanning the gap. CDR3 sequence reads: CASLSAGISNQPQHF. The CDR3 nucleotides are TGTGCCAGTCTTTCCGCGGGAATAAGCAATCAGCCCCAGCATTTT.

This chain joins TRBV11-2 and TRBJ1-2, with unresolved D. The germline V gene encodes CDR1 SGHAT and CDR2 FQNNGV. This CDR3 is built from 13 residues. Trimming removed 2 bases at V and 8 bases at J, with 12 bases between. CDR3 in amino acids: CASSLSDRSGYTF. CDR3 nucleotides: TGTGCCAGCAGCTTATCCGACCGGAGCGGCTACACCTTC.

V usage is TRBV18 and J usage is TRBJ1-1; D gene unclear. CDR1 and CDR2 (germline): KGHSH, LQKENI. Trimming left V 3 bases short and J 0 bases short, with 11 bases between. The CDR3 runs 15 residues. CDR3 sequence reads: CASSPSHTVNTEAFF. CDR3 DNA sequence: TGTGCCAGCTCACCGAGTCATACAGTGAACACTGAAGCTTTCTTT.

V usage is TRBV19 and J usage is TRBJ1-4; no reliable D call. Trimming removed 7 bases at V and 8 bases at J, with 11 bases between. The CDR3 contains 12 residues. CDR1 and CDR2 from the germline V gene are LNHDA and SQIVND (reference sequence). The CDR3 DNA is TGTGCCAGTAAAGAGGCGGGCGAAAAACTGTTTTTT. Translating gives CASKEAGEKLFF. Together with reference TRBV19 and TRBJ1-4, the CDR3 gives the full variable domain: DGGITQSPKYLFRKEGQNVTLSCEQNLNHDAMYWYRQDPGQGLRLIYYSQIVNDFQKGDIAEGYSVSREKKESFPLTVTSAQKNPTAFYLCASKEAGEKLFFGSGTQLSVL.

CDR3 residues: CASSQGQRSPLHF. CDR3 in DNA: TGCGCCAGCAGCCAGGGACAGAGGTCACCCCTCCACTTT. The gene calls are TRBV4-1 and TRBJ1-6; 7 positions agree with TRBD1. The CDR3 spans 13 residues. With V trimmed by 3 bases and J by 10 bases, 3 bases remained unmatched. CDR1 is MGHRA and CDR2 is YSYEKL in the germline V gene.

The chain links TRBV9 to TRBJ2-1; D perhaps matches TRBD1 (5 bases). V lost 0 bases and J 3 bases, leaving 10 bases between the germline ends. Germline V gene sequence: CDR1 SGDLS, CDR2 YYNGEE. The CDR3 has 15 amino acids. As DNA, the CDR3 is TGTGCCAGCAGCGTAGGGGGCCACCGCTACAATGAGCAGTTCTTC. This sequence encodes CASSVGGHRYNEQFF.

The rearrangement joins TRBV18 to TRBJ2-2; TRBD2 is a possible D gene (5 bases). V lost 0 bases and J lost 0, with 14 bases in between. Per germline, CDR1 KGHSH and CDR2 LQKENI. This CDR3 has 18 residues. CDR3 region: CASSPPSSSTANTGELFF. CDR3 DNA sequence: TGTGCCAGCTCACCACCGTCTAGCAGTACCGCGAACACCGGGGAGCTGTTTTTT.

A note on this clone: Its ends do not fully match the called genes, so a read error is possible. This chain connects TRBV19 to TRBJ1-2; weak D call: TRBD1 (5 bases). Germline lookup yields CDR1 LNHDA and CDR2 SQIVND (reference sequence). This CDR3 has 11 amino acids. In nucleotides, the CDR3 is TGTGCCAGTGGGAGGCAGGGAAGTAAGGGCTTC. Its translation: CASGRQGSKGF. Together with reference TRBV19 and TRBJ1-2, the CDR3 gives the full variable domain: DGGITQSPKYLFRKEGQNVTLSCEQNLNHDAMYWYRQDPGQGLRLIYYSQIVNDFQKGDIAEGYSVSREKKESFPLTVTSAQKNPTAFYLCASGRQGSKGFGSGTRLTVV.

The chain uses TRBV7-2 and TRBJ2-2; maybe TRBD1 (5 bases). With 5 bases removed from V and 0 bases from J, the gap between germline ends came to 10 bases. CDR3 length: 15 residues. From germline, CDR1 is SGHTA and CDR2 FQGNSA. CDR3 sequence (DNA): TGTGCCAGCAGCCAGGACACCCCGAACACCGGGGAGCTGTTTTTT. Translated: CASSQDTPNTGELFF.

J is TRBJ1-2 and V is TRBV29-1; perhaps TRBD1 as D (6 bases). Germline values: CDR1 SQVTM, CDR2 ANQGSEA. Trimming removed 7 bases at V and 7 bases at J, with 13 bases between. This CDR3 is 11 amino acids long. DNA for the CDR3: TGCAGCGGTACAGGGTCAGGTGGCTACACCTTC. Translated: CSGTGSGGYTF. Variable domain in full (rest from reference TRBV29-1 and TRBJ1-2): SAVISQKPSRDICQRGTSLTIQCQVDSQVTMMFWYRQQPGQSLTLIATANQGSEATYESGFVIDKFPISRPNLTFSTLTVSNMSPEDSSIYLCSGTGSGGYTFGSGTRLTVV.

The chain employs TRBV2 and TRBJ2-3; 8 bases align to TRBD2. CDR1 is SNHLY and CDR2 is FYNNEI in the germline V gene. The trim removed 6 bases at V and 8 bases at J, leaving 13 bases unmatched. The CDR3 spans 15 residues. The CDR3 region has the DNA TGTGCCAGCAGGGAGGCGAGCGGGGGCTCCCGTACGCAGTATTTT. This gives the protein CASREASGGSRTQYF.

This clone came up once. The rearrangement joins TRBV27 to TRBJ1-2; 9 positions match TRBD1. CDR3 length: 13 amino acids. Looked up from germline, CDR1 is MNHEY and CDR2 is SMNVEV (reference sequence). The V segment lost 3 bases and the J segment 5 bases; nucleotides outside the gene matches: 1. The CDR3 here is CASSFGTGYGYTF. The CDR3 coding sequence is TGTGCCAGCAGTTTTGGGACAGGGTATGGCTACACCTTC.

This chain links TRBV5-4 with TRBJ2-1, with TRBD1 identical over 7 bases. The V gene's germline CDR1 is SGHNT and CDR2 YYREEE (reference sequence). CDR3 length equals 15 residues. V gave up 4 bases and J gave up 4 bases; unmatched junction bases: 8. CDR3 residues: CASSPRDSLYNEQFF. DNA for the CDR3: TGTGCCAGCAGCCCCCGGGACAGCCTGTACAATGAGCAGTTCTTC.

The V gene is TRBV19, the J gene TRBJ1-2; maybe TRBD1 (6 bases). The V end was cut by 0 bases, the J end by 5 bases, with 13 bases between. CDR1 LNHDA and CDR2 SQIVND come from the germline V gene (reference sequence). CDR3 length: 15 residues. The CDR3 region has the DNA TGTGCCAGTAGTATAGAGCCAACAGGGAAGTATGGCTACACCTTC. Protein sequence: CASSIEPTGKYGYTF.

V is TRBV21-1 and J is TRBJ1-1; TRBD1, the D gene given by the table, was not confirmed from the DNA. TRBV21-1 is listed as a pseudogene. The CDR3 has 19 residues. CDR3: CASSHYQGNSCPPNTEAFF. The CDR3, as DNA: TGTGCCAGCAGCCACTATCAGGGCAACTCCTGCCCCCCCAACACTGAAGCTTTCTTT.